This T cell receptor beta chain was retrieved from a study of cytomegalovirus exposure and HLA in healthy donors. The CDR3 runs to 15 residues. V lost 1 base and J lost 1; bases outside the gene matches: 4. Germline V gene lookup returns CDR1 SEHNR and CDR2 FQNEAQ (reference sequence). Amplification used 60 Vbeta primers and 13 Jbeta primers. TCRdb's table, derived via immunoSEQ multiplex PCR, lists solely in-frame clones and lacks some. Of around 150,000 clones in the sample, around 80% were seen once. This sequence was found in a man between 40 and 49 years old in good health and CMV-seropositive. The chain combines TRBV7-9 with TRBJ2-7, with 7 bases aligning to TRBD2. The sequencing input was PBMCs. The CDR3 DNA sequence: TGTGCCAGCAGCTTAGAGCGGGAATATTCCTACGAGCAGTACTTC. As protein: CASSLEREYSYEQYF. The full variable domain, in which reference TRBV7-9 and TRBJ2-7 provide the parts outside the CDR3, is DTGVSQNPRHKITKRGQNVTFRCDPISEHNRLYWYRQTLGQGPEFLTYFQNEAQLEKSRLLSDRFSAERPKGSFSTLEIQRTEQGDSAMYLCASSLEREYSYEQYFGPGTRLTVT.